These 13 T cell receptor beta chains originate from one sample sequenced in a study of shared clonotypes between healthy human individuals. Repertoires were generated with immunoSEQ multiplex PCR, while TCRdb's copy carries only in-frame clones and drops some. The sample lists about 490,000 clones; 76% were seen once. Sequenced: PBMCs. The receptors stem from a woman aged 40 to 49 in good health. Some clones in this sample may be carry-over from other donors' samples.

Only one count was recorded for this clone. For the CDR3, the DNA is TGCGCCAGCAGCTTGAACAGGGTGGATAGCTACGAGCAGTACTTC. This translates into CASSLNRVDSYEQYF. This chain uses TRBV5-1 with TRBJ2-7; D may be TRBD1 (6 bases). The V end was cut by 1 base, the J end by 3 bases, with 14 bases between. The V gene's germline CDR1 is SGHRS and CDR2 YFSETQ. This CDR3 is built from 15 residues.

This chain joins TRBV5-1 and TRBJ1-2; the D is unclear. V lost 0 bases to trimming and J lost 5 bases, with 2 bases between them. Germline lookup yields CDR1 SGHRS and CDR2 YFSETQ. This CDR3 is 11 amino acids long. Written as DNA, the CDR3 is TGCGCCAGCAGCTTGGGGTATGGCTACACCTTC. This codes for CASSLGYGYTF.

The V gene is TRBV6-1, the J gene TRBJ1-3, with D uncertain. The germline V gene has CDR1 MNHNS and CDR2 SASEGT. Deletions cut 1 base from V and 3 bases from J, with 16 bases between. The CDR3 is made up of 17 amino acids. CDR3 sequence (DNA): TGTGCCAGCAGTGAAGTAACCCCGGACCTCGGTGGAAACACCATATATTTT. Protein product: CASSEVTPDLGGNTIYF.

The chain couples TRBV19 to TRBJ2-3; 8 nucleotides align to TRBD2. CDR3 size: 14 residues. CDR1 and CDR2 (germline): LNHDA, SQIVND (reference sequence). J lost 2 bases, V lost 10 bases, and 8 bases had no gene match. CDR3 residues: CATSGGRTTDTQYF. The CDR3, as DNA: TGTGCCACCAGTGGCGGGAGGACCACAGATACGCAGTATTTT.

The chain links TRBV5-1 to TRBJ1-5, with D possibly TRBD1 on 5 matching bases. The germline CDR1 and CDR2 sequences are SGHRS and YFSETQ. The V gene lost 0 bases and the J gene lost 2 bases, with 9 bases spanning the gap. The CDR3 runs to 15 residues. DNA for the CDR3: TGCGCCAGCAGCTTGGGGGGCGCGGGCAATCAGCCCCAGCATTTT. Its translation: CASSLGGAGNQPQHF.

The rearrangement links TRBV28 to TRBJ2-7; D ambiguous. The CDR3 is made up of 11 amino acids. V gave up 8 bases and J gave up 0 bases, with 5 bases separating them. Germline CDR1 reads MDHEN; CDR2 reads SYDVKM. Written as DNA, the CDR3 is TGTGCCAGCCTCAGCTCCTACGAGCAGTACTTC. Protein product: CASLSSYEQYF.

The chain combines TRBV10-3 with TRBJ2-7; 11 bases are a match to TRBD2. This CDR3 contains 15 residues. With V trimmed by 2 bases and J by 5 bases, 5 bases remained unmatched. The V gene's germline CDR1 is ENHRY and CDR2 SYGVKD. As DNA, the CDR3 is TGTGCCATCAGTGAGACTAGCGGGAGCGGCCACGAGCAGTACTTC. This gives the protein CAISETSGSGHEQYF.

The chain is built from TRBV7-8 and TRBJ2-3; 7 bases agree with TRBD2. The CDR3 runs to 17 residues. V was clipped by 5 bases and J by 6 bases; unmatched bases: 17. In germline, CDR1 is SGHVS, CDR2 FQNEAQ. The DNA of the CDR3 is TGTGCCAGCAGCCAAGATCTGTCGGGGAGGGCCGGTGATACGCAGTATTTT. This sequence encodes CASSQDLSGRAGDTQYF.

This clone was observed a single time. The rearrangement links TRBV30 to TRBJ1-2; 8 bases line up with TRBD1. V trimming: 0 bases; J trimming: 4 bases; junction bases outside the gene matches: 4. The CDR3 has 14 residues. The V gene's germline CDR1 is GTSNPN and CDR2 SVGIG (reference sequence). DNA of the CDR3: TGTGCCTGGAGTGTCAGGGGGCTCGGCTATGGCTACACCTTC. It encodes CAWSVRGLGYGYTF.

The genes are TRBV18 and TRBJ1-2; TRBD1 matches at 8 bases. The germline V gene has CDR1 KGHSH and CDR2 LQKENI. V was clipped by 1 base and J by 6 bases; unmatched bases: 4. This CDR3 has 14 residues. The DNA of the CDR3 is TGTGCCAGCTCACCACAACAGGGGGACGATGGCTACACCTTC. Its translation: CASSPQQGDDGYTF.

Notes on this clone: One junction end disagrees with the germline gene, perhaps due to a read error. This sequence joins TRBV4-2 and TRBJ2-2; D remains unclear. CDR1 is LGHNA, CDR2 YNFKEQ, per germline. The CDR3 contains 15 residues. CDR3 amino acids: CASSQEVVSTAELFF. The CDR3 DNA reads TGTGCCAGCAGCCAAGAAGTTGTTAGCACCGCGGAGCTGTTTTTT.

In this sample, this clone turned up many times. The rearrangement links TRBV19 to TRBJ2-6; D remains unclear. Between the trimmed V and J ends, which lost 5 bases and 0 bases, there was a span of 11 bases. The CDR3 is made up of 16 amino acids. The germline V gene encodes CDR1 LNHDA and CDR2 SQIVND (reference sequence). CDR3 nucleotide sequence: TGTGCCAGTAGTCCGGACGGTGCCTCTGGGGCCAACGTCCTGACTTTC. As protein: CASSPDGASGANVLTF. The complete variable domain, with remaining parts taken from reference TRBV19 and TRBJ2-6, reads DGGITQSPKYLFRKEGQNVTLSCEQNLNHDAMYWYRQDPGQGLRLIYYSQIVNDFQKGDIAEGYSVSREKKESFPLTVTSAQKNPTAFYLCASSPDGASGANVLTFGAGSRLTVL.

The CDR3 coding sequence is TGTGCCAGCAGTTCGTCGGGGTTAAGGAATGGCTACACCTTC. It codes for CASSSSGLRNGYTF. The V gene is TRBV27, the J gene TRBJ1-2; D unresolved. The germline V gene encodes CDR1 MNHEY and CDR2 SMNVEV (reference sequence). The CDR3 runs 14 residues. The germline V and J ends were trimmed by 4 bases and 6 bases, with 15 bases remaining between them.